The 19 T cell receptor beta chains reported below all come from one sample, sequenced in a study of T cell changes during pregnancy in multiple sclerosis. The method was immunoSEQ multiplex PCR; TCRdb's version includes in-frame clones alone and lacks a portion of them. The data show over 50,000 clones, around 90% seen once. Source: peripheral blood, taken in the first trimester of pregnancy. These TCRs come from a female donor with multiple sclerosis, enrolled in a pregnancy study.

This chain uses TRBV5-6 with TRBJ2-5; 7 positions match TRBD1. The CDR3 runs 13 residues. CDR1 and CDR2 (germline): SGHDT, YYEEEE. Trimming at V came to 1 base and at J to 5 bases, leaving 2 bases not matched to a gene. This CDR3 reads CASSLPGGETQYF. CDR3 coding DNA: TGTGCCAGCAGCTTGCCAGGGGGTGAGACCCAGTACTTC.

This chain uses TRBV25-1 with TRBJ2-1; 9 bases are shared with TRBD2. The CDR3 runs 12 residues. Per germline, CDR1 MGHDK and CDR2 SYGVNS. Trimming at V came to 3 bases and at J to 9 bases, leaving 0 bases not matched to a gene. The CDR3 sequence is CASSETSGEQFF. CDR3 sequence (DNA): TGTGCCAGCAGTGAGACTAGCGGTGAGCAGTTCTTC.

This chain joins TRBV5-1 and TRBJ2-2, with a possible D match to TRBD2 (5 bases). Germline CDR1 is SGHRS and CDR2 is YFSETQ. The CDR3 totals 16 residues. The V and J ends lost 4 bases and 2 bases respectively, with 15 bases between them. The CDR3 DNA reads TGCGCCAGCAGCCAAACTAGATTGGCAAACACCGGGGAGCTGTTTTTT. This codes for CASSQTRLANTGELFF. Full variable domain (rest looked up from reference TRBV5-1 and TRBJ2-2): KAGVTQTPRYLIKTRGQQVTLSCSPISGHRSVSWYQQTPGQGLQFLFEYFSETQRNKGNFPGRFSGRQFSNSRSEMNVSTLELGDSALYLCASSQTRLANTGELFFGEGSRLTVL.

The chain carries TRBV11-2 and TRBJ1-3, with TRBD1 as a possible D gene (5 bases). Germline loops: CDR1 SGHAT, CDR2 FQNNGV. V was clipped by 5 bases and J by 4 bases, with 15 bases between them. The CDR3 covers 15 residues. The CDR3 reads CASSRRGVAGNTIYF. The CDR3 region has the DNA TGTGCCAGCAGCCGACGGGGGGTGGCGGGAAACACCATATATTTT.

This chain uses TRBV27 with TRBJ1-2, with 8 bases aligning to TRBD1. Germline values: CDR1 MNHEY, CDR2 SMNVEV (reference sequence). The V segment lost 2 bases and the J segment 10 bases; nucleotides outside the gene matches: 9. This CDR3 comprises 14 residues. CDR3 residues: CASSLQGAKLVYTF. As DNA, the CDR3 is TGTGCCAGCAGTTTACAGGGGGCGAAGTTGGTCTACACCTTC.

This clone has only a few counts. The J gene is TRBJ1-1, the V gene TRBV18, with D possibly being TRBD1 (5 bases). Trimming removed 6 bases from V and 1 base from J, with 18 bases in between. The CDR3 runs to 16 residues. Per the germline V gene, CDR1 is KGHSH and CDR2 is LQKENI. The CDR3 DNA reads TGTGCCAGCTCCCTCTCACAGGAATTCGGGAACACTGAAGCTTTCTTT. It specifies CASSLSQEFGNTEAFF. Combining the CDR3 with reference TRBV18 and TRBJ1-1 gives the whole variable domain NAGVMQNPRHLVRRRGQEARLRCSPMKGHSHVYWYRQLPEEGLKFMVYLQKENIIDESGMPKERFSAEFPKEGPSILRIQQVVRGDSAAYFCASSLSQEFGNTEAFFGQGTRLTVV.

The CDR3 bases are TGTGCCTGGAGTGAAGTTCGGGAGACCCAGTACTTC. Protein sequence: CAWSEVRETQYF. J is TRBJ2-5 and V is TRBV30; D is uncertain. The CDR3 extends over 12 amino acids. V was trimmed by 1 base and J by 5 bases, leaving 8 bases between them. From germline, CDR1 is GTSNPN and CDR2 SVGIG (reference sequence).

The chain carries TRBV4-2 and TRBJ2-1; 11 bases are a match to TRBD2. After removal of 3 bases from V and 5 bases from J, the junction contained 6 bases not matched to a gene. This CDR3 is 16 amino acids long. Germline V lookup: CDR1 LGHNA, CDR2 YNFKEQ. The CDR3 protein is CASSQPGLAANNEQFF. DNA of the CDR3: TGTGCCAGCAGCCAGCCGGGACTAGCGGCGAACAATGAGCAGTTCTTC.

The V gene is TRBV5-6, the J gene TRBJ2-3; 11 nucleotides line up with TRBD2. From germline, CDR1 is SGHDT and CDR2 YYEEEE. The V segment lost 3 bases and the J segment 2 bases; nucleotides outside the gene matches: 2. The CDR3 is 15 residues long. CDR3: CASSWGLAVTDTQYF. Here the CDR3 DNA reads TGTGCCAGCAGCTGGGGACTAGCGGTCACAGATACGCAGTATTTT.

This clone was seen only a few times. The chain is built from TRBV11-2 and TRBJ2-4, with TRBD1 matching 9 bases. The CDR3 runs 15 residues. After removal of 6 bases from V and 6 bases from J, the junction contained 9 bases not matched to a gene. CDR1 SGHAT and CDR2 FQNNGV come from the germline V gene. The CDR3 is CASRSGQGMGNIQYF. DNA for the CDR3: TGTGCCAGCAGGTCGGGACAGGGAATGGGAAACATTCAGTACTTC.

The chain combines TRBV30 with TRBJ1-1; tentative D call: TRBD1 (5 bases). This CDR3 is 12 amino acids long. The V end was cut by 1 base, the J end by 6 bases, with 9 bases between. Germline CDR1 and CDR2: GTSNPN and SVGIG (reference sequence). This CDR3 is CAWSEGLAEAFF. The CDR3 DNA reads as TGTGCCTGGAGTGAGGGGTTAGCTGAAGCTTTCTTT.

The rearrangement joins TRBV12-5 to TRBJ2-7; 7 nucleotides match TRBD1. V shed 7 bases, J shed 2 bases, and the junction held 8 bases outside the gene matches. This CDR3 is built from 14 residues. In germline, CDR1 is LGHNT, CDR2 FRNRAP. This CDR3 is CASAHGQGAYEQYF. CDR3 sequence (DNA): TGTGCTAGTGCTCACGGGCAGGGGGCCTACGAGCAGTACTTC.

The genes are TRBV27 and TRBJ2-1, with 8 bases identical to TRBD1. Trimming took 6 bases from V and 8 from J; bases not matched to a gene: 9. CDR1 and CDR2 (germline): MNHEY, SMNVEV (reference sequence). This CDR3 spans 14 amino acids. The CDR3 loop reads CASRGPTGVDEQFF. The CDR3 DNA is TGTGCCAGCAGGGGACCGACAGGGGTCGATGAGCAGTTCTTC.

This CDR3 reads CASSLALGRDYEQYF. CDR3 DNA: TGTGCCAGCAGCTTAGCCCTTGGCAGGGACTACGAGCAGTACTTC. The chain is built from TRBV11-2 and TRBJ2-7; tentative D call: TRBD1 (5 bases). V was trimmed by 1 base and J by 3 bases, leaving 13 bases between them. Germline V gives CDR1 SGHAT, CDR2 FQNNGV. The CDR3 totals 15 residues.

The chain links TRBV7-2 to TRBJ2-1; possible D gene TRBD2, 8 bases. This CDR3 region has 15 residues. Germline-derived CDR1 and CDR2 are SGHTA and FQGNSA. Between the trimmed V and J ends, which lost 7 bases and 3 bases, there was a span of 16 bases. CDR3: CASKREGAYYNEQFF. In nucleotides, the CDR3 is TGTGCCAGCAAACGGGAGGGGGCGTACTACAATGAGCAGTTCTTC.

In nucleotides, the CDR3 is TGTGCCAGCAGCCCTGTGGGACTAGCGGGAGAATTCTACGAGCAGTACTTC. Protein: CASSPVGLAGEFYEQYF. The chain recombines TRBV5-6 with TRBJ2-7, with TRBD2 matching over 14 bases. J gave up 3 bases and V 4 bases, and 9 bases lay outside the gene matches. Germline CDR1 reads SGHDT; CDR2 reads YYEEEE. This CDR3 is built from 17 residues.

The CDR3 DNA reads TGTGCCAGCAGCTTTTATCGGGGACAGGTCTCCTATGGCTACACCTTC. It yields the protein CASSFYRGQVSYGYTF. The V and J genes are TRBV5-7 and TRBJ1-2; the match to TRBD1 covers 8 bases. TRBV5-7 is marked as an open reading frame, function uncertain. The CDR3 is 16 residues long. With 2 bases clipped from V and 4 bases from J, the junction kept 10 bases outside the gene matches.

The chain links TRBV4-1 to TRBJ2-1; 10 bases are shared with TRBD2. Germline V gives CDR1 MGHRA, CDR2 YSYEKL. The CDR3 runs to 15 residues. V trimming: 1 base; J trimming: 8 bases; junction bases outside the gene matches: 5. The CDR3 region has the DNA TGCGCCAGCAGCCAAGGTCTAGCGGGAGTCGATGAGCAGTTCTTC. Its protein product is CASSQGLAGVDEQFF.

This chain links TRBV2 with TRBJ2-1; 10 positions agree with TRBD2. The germline V gene encodes CDR1 SNHLY and CDR2 FYNNEI. The CDR3 has 15 amino acids. The V segment lost 2 bases and the J segment 7 bases; nucleotides outside the gene matches: 5. This chain's CDR3 is CASSEIQRGGNEQFF. The CDR3 DNA sequence: TGTGCCAGCAGTGAAATCCAGCGGGGGGGGAATGAGCAGTTCTTC.